The sample holds a few counts of the clone carrying this TCR beta chain. Per the authors' pipeline: The assay estimated nucleated cells by amplifying reference gene primers. Data came from immunoSEQ multiplex PCR; TCRdb stores just in-frame clones and leaves some out. D and trimming come from the DNA, and the V and J calls and clone size come from that table. The sample lists 300,000 to 500,000 clones; roughly 87% were seen once. This specimen comes from a study of blood T cell repertoires in COVID-19. This TCR came from a woman aged 35 to 49 with acute COVID-19. The source material was PBMCs or T cells enriched from blood (not recorded which).

CDR3: CASSVTQDYGYTF. Written as DNA, the CDR3 is TGTGCCAGCAGCGTTACACAGGACTATGGCTACACCTTC. V is TRBV11-2 and J is TRBJ1-2; TRBD1 might be the D (5 bases). V was pared by 5 bases and J by 3 bases, with 10 bases between. This CDR3 comprises 13 residues. Germline values: CDR1 SGHAT, CDR2 FQNNGV.